This T cell receptor beta chain was sequenced for a study of shared clonotypes between healthy human individuals. Study-level background: The donors, a couple of women and a few men, were aged 18 to 49. General study findings and limits: Non-shared clonotypes showed lower generation probabilities than clonotypes common to all four donors. The study found roughly 5.3% of naive CD4 clonotypes shared across four donors. Naive subsets tended to show greater estimated richness than memory subsets.

For this clone: What it binds is unknown. This sample also contains other DNA sequences that code for the same CDR3.

Cells designated naive CD8 were CD45RO-negative and were positively selected for CCR7, with terminally differentiated effector memory CD45RA+ cells excluded. The CDR3 is made up of 12 amino acids. V was trimmed by 5 bases and J by 4 bases, leaving 9 bases between them. Germline CDR1 reads SGHAT; CDR2 reads FQNNGV. Measured with immunoSEQ multiplex PCR; TCRdb has only the in-frame clones, and not every one. Altogether about 2.2 million clones are present, approximately 92% being singletons, with the ten largest covering roughly 1.7%. The sample consisted of naive CD8+ T cells from PBMCs. J is TRBJ2-7 and V is TRBV11-2; D ambiguous. This clonotype originated in a man aged 18 to 35 in good health. Some clones in this sample may be carry-over from other donors' samples. CDR3 nucleotide sequence: TGTGCCAGCAGCCCCACCGGGTACGAGCAGTACTTC. Its translation is CASSPTGYEQYF.